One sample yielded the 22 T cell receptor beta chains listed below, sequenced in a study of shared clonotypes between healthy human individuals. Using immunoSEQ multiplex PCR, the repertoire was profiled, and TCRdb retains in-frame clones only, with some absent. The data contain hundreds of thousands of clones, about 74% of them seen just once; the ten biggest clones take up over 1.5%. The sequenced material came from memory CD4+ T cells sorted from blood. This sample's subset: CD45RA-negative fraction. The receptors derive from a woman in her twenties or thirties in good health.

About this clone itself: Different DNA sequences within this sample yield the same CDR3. The CDR3 protein is CASSARGGNQPQHF. CDR3 coding DNA: TGTGCCAGCAGCGCCCGGGGAGGCAATCAGCCCCAGCATTTT. The chain couples TRBV2 to TRBJ1-5; no definite D call. The CDR3 sequence is 14 residues long. V dropped 6 bases and J dropped 2 bases, with 11 bases sitting between them. Germline V gene lookup returns CDR1 SNHLY and CDR2 FYNNEI.

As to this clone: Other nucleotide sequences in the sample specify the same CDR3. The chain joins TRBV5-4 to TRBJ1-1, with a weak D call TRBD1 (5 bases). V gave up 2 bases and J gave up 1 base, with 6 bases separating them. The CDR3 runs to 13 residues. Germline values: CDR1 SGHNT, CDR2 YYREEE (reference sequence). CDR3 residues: CASSLDRNTEAFF. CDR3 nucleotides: TGTGCCAGCAGCTTAGACAGGAACACTGAAGCTTTCTTT.

The CDR3 DNA sequence: TGTGCCAGCAGTGAGGTATACGGGAGTTCCTACGAGCAGTACTTC. This codes for CASSEVYGSSYEQYF. This sequence joins TRBV6-1 and TRBJ2-7; weak D call: TRBD2 (6 bases). This CDR3 has 15 residues. Germline loops: CDR1 MNHNS, CDR2 SASEGT. V lost 3 bases to trimming and J lost 1 base, with 13 bases between them.

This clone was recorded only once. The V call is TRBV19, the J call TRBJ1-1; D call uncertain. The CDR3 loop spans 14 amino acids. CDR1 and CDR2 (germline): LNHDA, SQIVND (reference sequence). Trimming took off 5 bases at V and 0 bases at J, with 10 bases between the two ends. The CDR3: CASSFQVLNTEAFF. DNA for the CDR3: TGTGCCAGTAGTTTCCAGGTTTTGAACACTGAAGCTTTCTTT. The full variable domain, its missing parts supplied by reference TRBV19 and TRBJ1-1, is DGGITQSPKYLFRKEGQNVTLSCEQNLNHDAMYWYRQDPGQGLRLIYYSQIVNDFQKGDIAEGYSVSREKKESFPLTVTSAQKNPTAFYLCASSFQVLNTEAFFGQGTRLTVV.

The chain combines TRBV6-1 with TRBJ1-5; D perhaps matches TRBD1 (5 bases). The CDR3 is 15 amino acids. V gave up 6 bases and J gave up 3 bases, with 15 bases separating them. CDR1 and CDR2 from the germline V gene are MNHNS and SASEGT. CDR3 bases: TGTGCCAGCAGCAAGGGGCAGAATTTCAATCAGCCCCAGCATTTT. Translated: CASSKGQNFNQPQHF.

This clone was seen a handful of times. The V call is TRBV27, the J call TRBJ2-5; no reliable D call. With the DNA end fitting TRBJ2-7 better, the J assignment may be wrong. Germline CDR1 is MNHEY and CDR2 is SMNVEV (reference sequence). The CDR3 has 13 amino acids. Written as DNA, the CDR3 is TGTGCCAGCAGTGGCCAGGAGACCTACGAGCAGTACTTC. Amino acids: CASSGQETYEQYF.

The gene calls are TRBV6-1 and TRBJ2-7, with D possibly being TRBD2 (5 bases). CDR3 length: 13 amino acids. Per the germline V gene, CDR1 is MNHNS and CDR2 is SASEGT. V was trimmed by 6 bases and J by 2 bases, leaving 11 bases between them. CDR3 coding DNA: TGTGCCAGCAGCGGAGCGGTAACCTACGAGCAGTACTTC. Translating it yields CASSGAVTYEQYF.

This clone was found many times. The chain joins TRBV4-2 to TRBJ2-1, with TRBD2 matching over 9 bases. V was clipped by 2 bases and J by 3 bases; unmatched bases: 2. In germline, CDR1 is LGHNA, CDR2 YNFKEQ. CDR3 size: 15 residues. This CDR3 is CASSQRTSDYNEQFF. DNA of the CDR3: TGTGCCAGCAGCCAACGGACTAGCGACTACAATGAGCAGTTCTTC.

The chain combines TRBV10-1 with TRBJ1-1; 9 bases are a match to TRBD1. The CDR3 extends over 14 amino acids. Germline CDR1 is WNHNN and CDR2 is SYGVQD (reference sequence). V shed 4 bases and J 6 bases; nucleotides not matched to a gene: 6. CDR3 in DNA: TGCGCCAGCAGTGTATCGGGACAGGGTGCTGAAGCTTTCTTT. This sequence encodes CASSVSGQGAEAFF.

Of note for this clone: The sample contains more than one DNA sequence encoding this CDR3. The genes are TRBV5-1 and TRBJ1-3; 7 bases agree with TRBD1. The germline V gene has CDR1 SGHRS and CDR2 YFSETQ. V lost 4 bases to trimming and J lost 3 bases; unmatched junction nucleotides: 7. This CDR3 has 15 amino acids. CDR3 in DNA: TGCGCCAGCAGCCTGGGAGACAGGGATGGAAACACCATATATTTT. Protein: CASSLGDRDGNTIYF.

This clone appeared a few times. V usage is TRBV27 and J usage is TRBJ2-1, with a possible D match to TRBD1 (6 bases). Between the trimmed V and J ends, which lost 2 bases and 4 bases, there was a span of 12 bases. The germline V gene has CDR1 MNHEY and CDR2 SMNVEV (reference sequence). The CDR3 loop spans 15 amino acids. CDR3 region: CASSLGGRSYNEQFF. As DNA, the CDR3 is TGTGCCAGCAGTTTAGGGGGCCGCTCGTACAATGAGCAGTTCTTC.

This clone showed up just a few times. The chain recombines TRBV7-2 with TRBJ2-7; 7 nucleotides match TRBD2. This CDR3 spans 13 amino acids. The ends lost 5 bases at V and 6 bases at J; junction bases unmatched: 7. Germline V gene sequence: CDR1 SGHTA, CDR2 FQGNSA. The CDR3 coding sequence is TGTGCCAGCAGCGCCCAGCGGGACGTCGAGCAGTACTTC. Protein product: CASSAQRDVEQYF.

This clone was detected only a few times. The CDR3 region has the DNA TGTGCCAGCAGCCGGGACAGGGGCGTACGGCTTGGTACGCAGTATTTT. It is translated as CASSRDRGVRLGTQYF. This sequence joins TRBV14 and TRBJ2-3; 10 bases line up with TRBD1. CDR3 length: 16 residues. Germline V gene data show CDR1 as SGHDN and CDR2 as FVKESK. The V segment lost 4 bases and the J segment 8 bases; nucleotides outside the gene matches: 12.

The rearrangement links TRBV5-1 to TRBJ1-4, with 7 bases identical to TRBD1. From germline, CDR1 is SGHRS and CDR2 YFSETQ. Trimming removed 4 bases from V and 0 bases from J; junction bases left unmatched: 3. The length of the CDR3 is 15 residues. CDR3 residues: CASSGQAATNEKLFF. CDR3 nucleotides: TGCGCCAGCAGCGGACAGGCGGCAACTAATGAAAAACTGTTTTTT. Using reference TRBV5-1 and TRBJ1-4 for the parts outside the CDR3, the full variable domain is KAGVTQTPRYLIKTRGQQVTLSCSPISGHRSVSWYQQTPGQGLQFLFEYFSETQRNKGNFPGRFSGRQFSNSRSEMNVSTLELGDSALYLCASSGQAATNEKLFFGSGTQLSVL.

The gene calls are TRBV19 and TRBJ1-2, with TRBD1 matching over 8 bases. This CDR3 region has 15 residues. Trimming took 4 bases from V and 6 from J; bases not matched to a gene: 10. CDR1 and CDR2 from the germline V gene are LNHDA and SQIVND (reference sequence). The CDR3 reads CASSTGQGKGNGYTF. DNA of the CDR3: TGTGCCAGTAGTACAGGACAGGGAAAAGGAAATGGCTACACCTTC.

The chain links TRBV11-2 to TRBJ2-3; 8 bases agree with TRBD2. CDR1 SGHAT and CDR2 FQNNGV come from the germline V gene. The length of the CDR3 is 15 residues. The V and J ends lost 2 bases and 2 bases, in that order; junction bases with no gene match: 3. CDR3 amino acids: CASSLTSGYTDTQYF. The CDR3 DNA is TGTGCCAGCAGCTTAACTAGCGGCTACACAGATACGCAGTATTTT.

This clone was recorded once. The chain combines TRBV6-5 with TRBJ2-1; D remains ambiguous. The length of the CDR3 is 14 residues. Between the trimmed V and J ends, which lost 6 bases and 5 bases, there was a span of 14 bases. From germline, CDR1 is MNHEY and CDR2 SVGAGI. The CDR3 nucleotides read TGTGCCAGCAGCCTATTCGAAGAAAACAATGAGCAGTTCTTC. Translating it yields CASSLFEENNEQFF.

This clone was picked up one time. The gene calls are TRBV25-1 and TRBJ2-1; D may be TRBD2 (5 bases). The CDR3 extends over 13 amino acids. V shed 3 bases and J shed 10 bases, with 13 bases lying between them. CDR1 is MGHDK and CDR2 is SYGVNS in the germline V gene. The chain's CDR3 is CASSDGVLGEQFF. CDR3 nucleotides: TGTGCCAGCAGTGACGGGGTTCTTGGCGAGCAGTTCTTC.

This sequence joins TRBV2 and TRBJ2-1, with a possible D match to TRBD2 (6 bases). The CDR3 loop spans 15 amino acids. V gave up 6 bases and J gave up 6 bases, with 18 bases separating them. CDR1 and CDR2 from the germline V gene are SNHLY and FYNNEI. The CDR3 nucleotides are TGTGCCAGCAGGCCCCGGGACTCCCCCTCCAATGAGCAGTTCTTC. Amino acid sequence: CASRPRDSPSNEQFF.

The CDR3 reads CASSFSSGTGINTGELFF. Here the CDR3 DNA reads TGTGCCAGCAGTTTTAGCAGCGGGACGGGGATAAACACCGGGGAGCTGTTTTTT. V and J are TRBV28 and TRBJ2-2, with TRBD2 matching 7 bases. V gave up 3 bases and J gave up 2 bases; unmatched junction bases: 12. Germline CDR1 and CDR2: MDHEN and SYDVKM. CDR3 length equals 18 residues.

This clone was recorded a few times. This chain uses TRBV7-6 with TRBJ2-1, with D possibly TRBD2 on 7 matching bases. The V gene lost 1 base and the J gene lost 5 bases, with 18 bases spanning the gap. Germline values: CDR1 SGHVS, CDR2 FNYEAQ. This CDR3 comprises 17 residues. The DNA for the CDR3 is TGTGCCAGCAGCTTAGAGATGGGGGGGCGCCGGGACAATGAGCAGTTCTTC. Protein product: CASSLEMGGRRDNEQFF. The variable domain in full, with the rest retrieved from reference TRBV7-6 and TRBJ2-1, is GAGVSQSPRYKVTKRGQDVALRCDPISGHVSLYWYRQALGQGPEFLTYFNYEAQQDKSGLPNDRFSAERPEGSISTLTIQRTEQRDSAMYRCASSLEMGGRRDNEQFFGPGTRLTVL.

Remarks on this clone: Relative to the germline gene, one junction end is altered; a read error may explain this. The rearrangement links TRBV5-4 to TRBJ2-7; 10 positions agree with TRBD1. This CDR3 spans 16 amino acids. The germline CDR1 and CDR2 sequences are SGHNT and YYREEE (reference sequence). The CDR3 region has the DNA TGTGCCACCAGCTCCCCCCCGGGACAGGGGTCTTACGAGCAGTACTTC. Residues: CATSSPPGQGSYEQYF.